This T cell receptor (beta chain) was retrieved from a study of cytomegalovirus exposure and HLA in healthy donors. Study results and limitations: Both high specificity and high sensitivity reportedly marked the classifier's diagnosis of cytomegalovirus status. TCR beta V- and J-gene trimming was later associated with a missense DCLRE1C variant.

A word on this clone: Antigen unknown.

Both 60 Vbeta primers and 13 Jbeta primers went into the PCR. Measured with immunoSEQ multiplex PCR; TCRdb has only the in-frame clones, and not every one. The ten top clones account for around 3.9%, within a sample of 120,000 or so clones. V lost 5 bases and J 2 bases, leaving 16 bases between the germline ends. The CDR3 spans 16 residues. Germline CDR1 SGHAT, CDR2 FQNNGV. The sequence derives from a man between 18 and 29 years old in good health and CMV-seronegative. The chain combines TRBV11-2 with TRBJ2-1; D gene ambiguous. The sequencing input was PBMCs. This CDR3 reads CASSPMRIPPYNEQFF. In DNA, the CDR3 is TGTGCCAGCAGCCCGATGAGGATCCCCCCCTACAATGAGCAGTTCTTC.